Listed here are 4 T cell receptor beta chains from one sample, sequenced in a study of shared clonotypes between healthy human individuals. Clones were read by immunoSEQ multiplex PCR, and TCRdb kept only the in-frame ones, dropping some. The sample shows under 1,100,000 clones, around 76% of them seen only once. The sequenced material came from memory CD4+ T cells sorted from blood. Subset noted: CD45RA-negative fraction. These receptors all come from a man younger than 35 in good health.

Here the CDR3 reads CASSQVGFRVTDTQYF. Written as DNA, the CDR3 is TGCGCCAGCAGCCAAGTGGGGTTCAGGGTTACAGATACGCAGTATTTT. The rearrangement links TRBV4-1 to TRBJ2-3, with D tentatively TRBD1 (5 bases). V was trimmed by 1 base and J by 3 bases, leaving 14 bases between them. Germline values: CDR1 MGHRA, CDR2 YSYEKL. The CDR3 is 16 residues long.

This sequence joins TRBV7-2 and TRBJ1-2; D possibly corresponds to TRBD1 (5 bases). CDR3 length: 12 amino acids. CDR1 is SGHTA and CDR2 is FQGNSA in the germline V gene. Trimming took off 1 base at V and 9 bases at J, with 9 bases between the two ends. The CDR3, as DNA: TGTGCCAGCAGCTTAGTTGGGGGTCGCTACACCTTC. Translation: CASSLVGGRYTF.

This chain links TRBV4-1 with TRBJ2-1; D perhaps matches TRBD1 (7 bases). CDR1 is MGHRA, CDR2 YSYEKL, per germline. The ends were cut back, 4 bases at V and 8 bases at J, with 15 bases in the middle. The CDR3 has 14 residues. The CDR3 region is CASSPGGGIDEQFF. The CDR3 coding sequence is TGCGCCAGCAGCCCCGGAGGGGGCATAGATGAGCAGTTCTTC.

The chain is built from TRBV19 and TRBJ1-5, with 8 bases matching TRBD1. Germline CDR1 reads LNHDA; CDR2 reads SQIVND (reference sequence). V lost 4 bases to trimming and J lost 4 bases; unmatched junction nucleotides: 6. The CDR3 extends over 15 amino acids. The CDR3 coding sequence is TGTGCCAGTAGTACCACCCGACAGGGGAATCAGCCCCAGCATTTT. It translates to CASSTTRQGNQPQHF.